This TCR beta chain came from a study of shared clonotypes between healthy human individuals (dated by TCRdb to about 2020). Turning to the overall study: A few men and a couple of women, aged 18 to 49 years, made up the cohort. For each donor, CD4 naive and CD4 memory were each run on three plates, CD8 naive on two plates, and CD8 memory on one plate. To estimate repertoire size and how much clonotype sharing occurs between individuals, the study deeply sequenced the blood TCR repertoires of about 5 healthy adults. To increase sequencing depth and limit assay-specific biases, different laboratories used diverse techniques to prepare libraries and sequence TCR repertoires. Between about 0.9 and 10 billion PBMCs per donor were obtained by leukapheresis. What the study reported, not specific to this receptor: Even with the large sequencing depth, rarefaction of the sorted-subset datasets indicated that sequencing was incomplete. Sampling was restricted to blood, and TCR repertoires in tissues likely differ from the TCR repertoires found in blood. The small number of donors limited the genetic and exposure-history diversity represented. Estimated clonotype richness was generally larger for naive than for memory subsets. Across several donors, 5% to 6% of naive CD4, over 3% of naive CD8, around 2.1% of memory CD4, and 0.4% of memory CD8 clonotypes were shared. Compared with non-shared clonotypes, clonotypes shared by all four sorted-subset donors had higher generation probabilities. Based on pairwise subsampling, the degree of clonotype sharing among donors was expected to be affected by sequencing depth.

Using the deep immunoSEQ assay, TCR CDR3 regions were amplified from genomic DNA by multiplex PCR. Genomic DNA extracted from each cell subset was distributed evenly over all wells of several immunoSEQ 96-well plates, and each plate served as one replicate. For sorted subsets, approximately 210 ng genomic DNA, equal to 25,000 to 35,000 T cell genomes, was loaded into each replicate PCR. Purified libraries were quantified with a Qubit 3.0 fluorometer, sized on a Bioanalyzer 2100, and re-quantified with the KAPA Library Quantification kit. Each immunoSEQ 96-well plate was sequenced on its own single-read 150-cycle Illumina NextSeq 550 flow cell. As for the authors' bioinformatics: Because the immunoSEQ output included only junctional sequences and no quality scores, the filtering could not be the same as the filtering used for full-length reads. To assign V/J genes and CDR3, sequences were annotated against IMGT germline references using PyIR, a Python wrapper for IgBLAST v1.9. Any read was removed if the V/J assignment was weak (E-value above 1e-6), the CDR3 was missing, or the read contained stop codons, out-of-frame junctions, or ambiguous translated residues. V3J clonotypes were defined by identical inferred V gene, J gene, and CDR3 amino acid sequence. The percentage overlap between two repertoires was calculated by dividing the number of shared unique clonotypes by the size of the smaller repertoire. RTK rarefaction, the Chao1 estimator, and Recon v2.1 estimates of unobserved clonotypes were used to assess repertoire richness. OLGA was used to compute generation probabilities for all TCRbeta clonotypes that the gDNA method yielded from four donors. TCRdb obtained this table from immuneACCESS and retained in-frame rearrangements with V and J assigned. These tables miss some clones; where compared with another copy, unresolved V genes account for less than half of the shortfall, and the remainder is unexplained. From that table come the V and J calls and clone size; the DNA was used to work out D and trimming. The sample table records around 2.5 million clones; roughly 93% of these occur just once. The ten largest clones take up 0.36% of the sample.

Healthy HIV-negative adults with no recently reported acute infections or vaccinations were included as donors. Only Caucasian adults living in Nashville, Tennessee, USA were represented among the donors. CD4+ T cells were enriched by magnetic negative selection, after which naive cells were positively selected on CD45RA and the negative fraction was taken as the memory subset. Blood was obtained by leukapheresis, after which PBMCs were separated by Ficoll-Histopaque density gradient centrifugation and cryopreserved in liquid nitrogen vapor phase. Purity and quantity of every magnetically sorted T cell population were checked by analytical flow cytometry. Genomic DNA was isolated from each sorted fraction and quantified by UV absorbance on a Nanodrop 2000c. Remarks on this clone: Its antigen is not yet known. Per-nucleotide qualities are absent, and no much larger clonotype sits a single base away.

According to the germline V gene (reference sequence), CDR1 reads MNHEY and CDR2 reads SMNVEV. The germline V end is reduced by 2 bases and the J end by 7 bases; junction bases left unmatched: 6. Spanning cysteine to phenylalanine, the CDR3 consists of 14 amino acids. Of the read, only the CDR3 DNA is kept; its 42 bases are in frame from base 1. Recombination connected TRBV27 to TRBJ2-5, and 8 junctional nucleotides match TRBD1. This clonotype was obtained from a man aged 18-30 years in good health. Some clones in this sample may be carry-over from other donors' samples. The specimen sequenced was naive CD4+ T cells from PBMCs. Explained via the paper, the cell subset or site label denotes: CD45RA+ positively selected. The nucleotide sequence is TGTGCCAGCAGTTTAGACAGGGGAAAAGGGACCCAGTACTTC. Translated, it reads CASSLDRGKGTQYF.